The rows below give T cell receptor beta chains drawn from one sample of a study of T cell repertoires in cytomegalovirus infection. In TCRdb, the reads were re-called with MiXCR into one record per CDR3 protein. The data show a few hundred thousand distinct CDR3 sequences, roughly 43% seen once. These receptors' antigens are unknown. Sequenced material: cultured PBMCs, taken from culture after CMV antigen stimulation. Receptor source: a human donor in good health (CMV status not recorded). Some clones in this sample may be carry-over from other donors' samples. Both conserved end residues are trimmed from each CDR3. The D gene is left open where the match is weak. Part of the rows lack a size; the others show once, few, many or a class for expanded clones.

j_gene: TRBJ2-3; d_gene: -; v_gene: TRBV25-1; abundance: -; CDR3aa: ASSPLASDSTDTQY
j_gene: TRBJ1-2; d_gene: -; v_gene: TRBV12-3/TRBV12-4; abundance: -; CDR3aa: ASSSSTGRSGYT
j_gene: TRBJ2-5; d_gene: -; v_gene: TRBV6-6; abundance: -; CDR3aa: ASSYSGVNQETQY
j_gene: TRBJ2-1; d_gene: -; v_gene: TRBV5-5; abundance: once; CDR3aa: ASCSQGFNEQF
j_gene: TRBJ2-5; d_gene: TRBD2; v_gene: TRBV5-1; abundance: -; CDR3aa: ASSPPQAGGLGTQY
j_gene: TRBJ2-1; d_gene: TRBD1; v_gene: TRBV12-3/TRBV12-4; abundance: -; CDR3aa: ASSTGTGRYNEQF
j_gene: TRBJ2-4; d_gene: -; v_gene: TRBV6-6; abundance: -; CDR3aa: ATGNAKNIQY
j_gene: TRBJ1-4; d_gene: TRBD1; v_gene: TRBV6-1; abundance: -; CDR3aa: ASTLFGDRGEKLF
j_gene: TRBJ2-1; d_gene: TRBD2; v_gene: TRBV6-2/TRBV6-3; abundance: few; CDR3aa: ASSYGGTSGTDEQF
j_gene: TRBJ1-2; d_gene: -; v_gene: TRBV12-3/TRBV12-4; abundance: few; CDR3aa: ASSFTVNYGYT
j_gene: TRBJ2-3; d_gene: TRBD2; v_gene: TRBV11-2; abundance: -; CDR3aa: ASSSRSLGGDTQY
j_gene: TRBJ2-3; d_gene: -; v_gene: TRBV7-2; abundance: few; CDR3aa: ASSLVFHAPDTQY
j_gene: TRBJ1-2; d_gene: -; v_gene: TRBV18; abundance: -; CDR3aa: ASSPIGGFYGYT
j_gene: TRBJ1-1; d_gene: -; v_gene: TRBV11-2; abundance: -; CDR3aa: ASSLIPGNTEAF
j_gene: TRBJ2-7; d_gene: -; v_gene: TRBV10-3; abundance: -; CDR3aa: AIGGKGERYEQY
j_gene: TRBJ1-5; d_gene: -; v_gene: TRBV12-3/TRBV12-4; abundance: few; CDR3aa: ASSLSGVDNQPQH
j_gene: TRBJ2-3; d_gene: TRBD1; v_gene: TRBV15; abundance: -; CDR3aa: ATSRDRQGPLGTQY